This T cell receptor beta chain comes out of a study of PD-L1 blockade in urothelial cancer. Study summary: A median blood sample held roughly 150,000 T cells and tens of thousands of unique TCRs. Study-level points and caveats: Durable benefit accompanied greater 3-week expansion of tumor-associated blood clones.

Some clones are missing from TCRdb's copy, which holds only in-frame ones; the method was immunoSEQ multiplex PCR. Among about 41,000 clones listed, approximately 85% were seen once. The sample's time point: peripheral blood 6 weeks after treatment start. In regard to this clone: The antigen remains unidentified. Its ends do not fully match the called genes, so a read error is possible.

This CDR3 spans 17 amino acids. Looked up from germline, CDR1 is MGHDK and CDR2 is SYGVNS. The V gene is TRBV25-1, the J gene TRBJ2-1; 9 bases line up with TRBD2. The sequencing used PBMCs, collected around atezolizumab (anti-PD-L1) treatment. The source is a man in his 70s with urothelial cancer. The CDR3 is CASRESGTAGGSNEQFF. The CDR3 DNA reads as TGTGCCAGCAGGGAATCGGGAACAGCGGGAGGATCCAATGAGCAGTTCTTC.